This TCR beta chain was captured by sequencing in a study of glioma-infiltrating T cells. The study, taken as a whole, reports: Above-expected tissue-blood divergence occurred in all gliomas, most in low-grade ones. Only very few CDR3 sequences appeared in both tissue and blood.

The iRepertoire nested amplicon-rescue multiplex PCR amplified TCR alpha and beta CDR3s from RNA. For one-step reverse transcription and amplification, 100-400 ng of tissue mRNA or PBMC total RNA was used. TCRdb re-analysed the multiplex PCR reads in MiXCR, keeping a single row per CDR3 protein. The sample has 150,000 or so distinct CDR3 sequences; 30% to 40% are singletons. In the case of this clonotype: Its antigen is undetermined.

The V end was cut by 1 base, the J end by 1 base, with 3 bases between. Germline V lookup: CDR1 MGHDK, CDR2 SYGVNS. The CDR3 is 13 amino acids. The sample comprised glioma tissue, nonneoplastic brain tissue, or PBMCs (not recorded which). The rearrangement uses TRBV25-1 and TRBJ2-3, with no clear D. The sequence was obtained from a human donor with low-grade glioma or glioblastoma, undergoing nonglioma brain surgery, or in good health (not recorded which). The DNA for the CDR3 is TGTGCCAGCAGTGAATCCGGCACAGATACGCAGTATTTT. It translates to CASSESGTDTQYF.